These 7 T cell receptor beta chains were sequenced from one sample in a study of OX40 agonist ivuxolimab in advanced cancers. Only in-frame clones appear in the TCRdb table, and some are missing; sequencing was by immunoSEQ multiplex PCR. Among 70,000 to 95,000 clones listed, approximately 94% were seen once. The sample here was CD4+ or CD8+ T cells sorted from blood, taken in a trial of the OX40 agonist ivuxolimab. The receptors here all came from an adult with an advanced solid tumor such as melanoma, head and neck, liver or kidney cancer.

V gene TRBV4-2 combines with J gene TRBJ2-7; D is possibly TRBD1 (6 bases). Germline-derived CDR1 and CDR2 are LGHNA and YNFKEQ. The CDR3 runs to 14 residues. Trimming removed 1 base from V and 1 base from J, with 8 bases in between. DNA of the CDR3: TGTGCCAGCAGCCAAGTAGGACAGTCCTACGAGCAGTACTTC. Protein product: CASSQVGQSYEQYF.

The chain joins TRBV29-1 to TRBJ1-1; D gene unclear. The CDR3 extends over 13 amino acids. The germline V and J ends were trimmed by 8 bases and 0 bases, with 13 bases remaining between them. CDR1 and CDR2 (germline): SQVTM, ANQGSEA. This chain's CDR3 is CSSAEEMNTEAFF. DNA of the CDR3: TGCAGCTCGGCGGAGGAGATGAACACTGAAGCTTTCTTT.

As to this clone: The junction does not match germline at one end; this may be a read error. CDR3 coding DNA: TGTGCTAGCAGCTTAGTAGGCGGTGATGAGCAGTTCTTC. It yields the protein CASSLVGGDEQFF. V gene TRBV7-7 combines with J gene TRBJ2-1; no reliable D call. The CDR3 is 13 residues long. Germline CDR1 is SSHAT and CDR2 is FNYEAQ (reference sequence).

The chain is built from TRBV4-2 and TRBJ1-6; D is unclear. The CDR3 extends over 15 amino acids. Germline loops: CDR1 LGHNA, CDR2 YNFKEQ. The germline V and J ends were trimmed by 0 bases and 8 bases, with 11 bases remaining between them. CDR3 in DNA: TGTGCCAGCAGCCAAGAAGAAGGGTGGGATTCACCCCTCCACTTT. The encoded protein is CASSQEEGWDSPLHF.

This clone was found once. The chain carries TRBV6-5 and TRBJ2-1; D perhaps matches TRBD2 (6 bases). V gave up 0 bases and J gave up 6 bases, with 12 bases separating them. From germline, CDR1 is MNHEY and CDR2 SVGAGI. This CDR3 has 15 residues. The CDR3: CASSYSLTAGNEQFF. The CDR3 DNA sequence: TGTGCCAGCAGTTACTCGTTGACAGCGGGCAATGAGCAGTTCTTC.

This chain uses TRBV6-1 with TRBJ1-3; TRBD1 is a possible D gene (6 bases). Trimming shortened V by 2 bases and J by 3 bases, and 14 bases separated the two germline ends. This CDR3 is built from 16 residues. Germline CDR1 and CDR2: MNHNS and SASEGT. The CDR3 DNA is TGTGCCAGCAGTGAAAGGCCCAGGGGAGGTGGAAACACCATATATTTT. This gives the protein CASSERPRGGGNTIYF.

The V call is TRBV7-9, the J call TRBJ2-1; 12 positions match TRBD2. The CDR3 runs to 16 residues. Losses at the gene ends were 5 bases for V and 4 bases for J; bases not matched to a gene: 6. Germline V gives CDR1 SEHNR, CDR2 FQNEAQ (reference sequence). The CDR3 region has the DNA TGTGCCAGCAGCACGAGGACTAGCGGGATTTACAATGAGCAGTTCTTC. Protein product: CASSTRTSGIYNEQFF.